This TCR beta chain emerged from a study of monozygotic twins with inflammatory bowel disease. Germline values: CDR1 DFQATT, CDR2 SNEGSKA (reference sequence). The CDR3 has 14 amino acids. Points on this clonotype: What it binds is unknown.

The team made cDNA by running eight separate reactions for each sample. TCRdb re-called the 5' RACE reads; every CDR3 protein appears as one record, without DNA. The sample holds more than 350,000 distinct CDR3 sequences. General observations from the study: For IBD patients, clonotypes shared with others were fewer than for healthy twins, especially with disease activity. Patients received differing immunosuppressive treatments, which may have added variability to their repertoires. Differing T cell subtypes remained indistinguishable.

This receptor was taken from a human donor with ulcerative colitis or Crohn's disease, or a healthy co-twin of an affected twin (not recorded which). Sequencing was done on a sample of blood. This chain uses TRBV20-1 with TRBJ1-4; TCRdb outputs TRBD1, but without DNA this stays unchecked. CDR3 sequence reads: CSAPIGSPNEKLFF.